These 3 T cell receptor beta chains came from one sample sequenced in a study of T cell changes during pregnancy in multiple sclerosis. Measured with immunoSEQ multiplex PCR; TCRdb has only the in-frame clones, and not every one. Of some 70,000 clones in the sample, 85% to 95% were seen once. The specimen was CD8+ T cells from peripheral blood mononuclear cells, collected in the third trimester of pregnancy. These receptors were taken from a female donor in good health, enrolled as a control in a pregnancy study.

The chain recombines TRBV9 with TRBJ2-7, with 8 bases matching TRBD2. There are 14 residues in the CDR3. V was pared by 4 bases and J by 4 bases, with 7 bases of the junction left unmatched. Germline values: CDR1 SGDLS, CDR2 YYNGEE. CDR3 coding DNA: TGTGCCAGCAGCTTAACCGGGGGGGCTTACGAGCAGTACTTC. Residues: CASSLTGGAYEQYF.

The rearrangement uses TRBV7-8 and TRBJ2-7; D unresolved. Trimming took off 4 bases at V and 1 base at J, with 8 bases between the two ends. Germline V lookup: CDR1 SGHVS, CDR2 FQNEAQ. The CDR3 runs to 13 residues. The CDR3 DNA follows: TGTGCCAGCAGCTCGGAGATATCCTACGAGCAGTACTTC. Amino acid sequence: CASSSEISYEQYF.

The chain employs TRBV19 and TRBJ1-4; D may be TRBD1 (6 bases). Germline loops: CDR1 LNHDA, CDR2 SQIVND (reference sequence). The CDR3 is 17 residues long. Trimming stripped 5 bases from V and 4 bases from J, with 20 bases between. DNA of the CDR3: TGTGCCAGTAGTCCTGGACAGCTACCAATTCTTAATGAAAAACTGTTTTTT. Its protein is CASSPGQLPILNEKLFF. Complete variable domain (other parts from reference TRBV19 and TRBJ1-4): DGGITQSPKYLFRKEGQNVTLSCEQNLNHDAMYWYRQDPGQGLRLIYYSQIVNDFQKGDIAEGYSVSREKKESFPLTVTSAQKNPTAFYLCASSPGQLPILNEKLFFGSGTQLSVL.